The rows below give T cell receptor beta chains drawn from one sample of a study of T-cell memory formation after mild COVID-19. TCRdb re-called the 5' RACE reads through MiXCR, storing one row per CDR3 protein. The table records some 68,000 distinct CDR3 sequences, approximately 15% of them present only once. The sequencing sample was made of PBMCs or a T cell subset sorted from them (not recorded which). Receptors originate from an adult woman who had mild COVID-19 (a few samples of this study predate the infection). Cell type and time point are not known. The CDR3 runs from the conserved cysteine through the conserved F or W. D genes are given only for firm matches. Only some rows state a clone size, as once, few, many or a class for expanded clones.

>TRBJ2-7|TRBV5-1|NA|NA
CASSFIRVGYEQYF
TGCGCCAGCAGCTTCATCAGGGTGGGCTACGAGCAGTACTTC
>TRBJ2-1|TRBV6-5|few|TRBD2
CASSAGGPGEQFF
TGTGCCAGCAGTGCGGGGGGGCCTGGTGAGCAGTTCTTC
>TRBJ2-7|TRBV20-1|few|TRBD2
CSAVGLAGTSEQYF
TGCAGTGCTGTTGGACTAGCGGGGACCAGCGAGCAGTACTTC
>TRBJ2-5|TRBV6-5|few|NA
CASSPDSGETQYF
TGTGCCAGCAGTCCGGACAGCGGGGAGACCCAGTACTTC
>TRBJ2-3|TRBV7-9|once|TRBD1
CASSITTGRTDTQYF
TGTGCCAGCAGCATAACGACAGGGAGAACAGATACGCAGTATTTT
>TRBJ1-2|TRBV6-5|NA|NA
CASSSLRDNYGYTF
TGTGCCAGCAGTTCCCTCCGGGACAACTATGGCTACACCTTC
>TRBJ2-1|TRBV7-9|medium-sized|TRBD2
CASTQTGGPVDGQFF
TGTGCCAGCACCCAGACGGGAGGGCCTGTCGATGGGCAGTTCTTC
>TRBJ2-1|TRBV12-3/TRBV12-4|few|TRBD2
CASRRGGGPGEQFF
TGTGCCAGCAGACGGGGCGGGGGTCCCGGTGAGCAGTTCTTC
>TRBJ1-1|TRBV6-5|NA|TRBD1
CASRVPGGVRTEAFF
TGTGCCAGCAGGGTTCCAGGGGGCGTCCGGACTGAAGCTTTCTTT
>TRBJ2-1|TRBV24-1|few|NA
CATSDQAFSYNEQFF
TGTGCCACCAGTGATCAGGCTTTCTCCTACAATGAGCAGTTCTTC
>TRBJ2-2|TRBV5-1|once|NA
CASSWGSENTGELFF
TGCGCCAGCAGCTGGGGTAGCGAGAACACCGGGGAGCTGTTTTTT
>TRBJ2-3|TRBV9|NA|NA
CASSVEASYARDTQYF
TGTGCCAGCAGCGTAGAGGCTAGCTATGCCCGTGATACGCAGTATTTT
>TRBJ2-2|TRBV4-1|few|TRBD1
CASRAGGSGELFF
TGCGCCAGCAGAGCAGGGGGAAGCGGGGAGCTGTTTTTT
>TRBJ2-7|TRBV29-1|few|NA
CSVGGAKIYEQYF
TGCAGCGTTGGTGGAGCGAAGATCTACGAGCAGTACTTC
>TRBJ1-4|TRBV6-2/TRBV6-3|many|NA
CASSYLGGRNEKLFF
TGTGCCAGCAGTTACCTCGGAGGCCGGAATGAAAAACTGTTTTTT
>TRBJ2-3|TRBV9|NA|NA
CASGSTDSGDTQYF
TGTGCCAGCGGCTCGACCGACTCCGGGGATACGCAGTATTTT
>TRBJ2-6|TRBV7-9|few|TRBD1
CASSSVGQGAAGANVLTF
TGTGCCAGCAGCTCAGTCGGGCAGGGGGCTGCTGGGGCCAACGTCCTGACTTTC
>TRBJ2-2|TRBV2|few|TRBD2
CASSNVPGLAGGYTGELFF
TGTGCCAGCAGCAACGTCCCGGGACTAGCGGGGGGTTACACCGGGGAGCTGTTTTTT
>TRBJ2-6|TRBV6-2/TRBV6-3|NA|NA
CASSYGVGANVLTF
TGTGCCAGCAGTTACGGGGTGGGGGCCAACGTCCTGACTTTC
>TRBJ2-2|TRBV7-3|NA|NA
CASRGQDTGELFF
TGTGCCAGCAGGGGGCAGGACACCGGGGAGCTGTTTTTT
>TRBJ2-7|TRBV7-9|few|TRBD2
CASSLSGRVYEQYF
TGTGCCAGCAGCCTTAGCGGGAGAGTATACGAGCAGTACTTC
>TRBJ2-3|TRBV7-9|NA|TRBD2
CASRPPGLAGGPADTQYF
TGTGCCAGCAGACCCCCGGGACTAGCGGGAGGGCCGGCAGATACGCAGTATTTT